Following are 10 T cell receptor beta chains from one sample sequenced in a study of regulatory T cells in long-lasting Graves disease. The time point denotes: persistent/refractory GD, antithyroid drugs over 5 years with positive TRAb. TCR sequences were obtained from RNA taken from PBMCs. In building TCR beta libraries, iRepertoire HTBI primers were used together with Arm-PCR of CDR3 regions. TCRdb independently ran MiXCR on the multiplex PCR reads; one entry per CDR3 protein. The sample lists some 470,000 distinct CDR3 sequences, approximately 21% occurring once. The sample in question was peripheral blood mononuclear cells (PBMCs), obtained when the disease was refractory, from a patient treated with antithyroid drugs. Every receptor here comes from a female donor with Graves disease.

CDR3: CASGPLGQAVTLWGQGQETQYF. CDR3 coding DNA: TGTGCCAGCGGACCCTTGGGTCAAGCTGTAACATTGTGGGGACAGGGCCAAGAGACCCAGTACTTC. V gene TRBV28 combines with J gene TRBJ2-5, with 9 bases identical to TRBD1. V shed 8 bases, J shed 1 base, and the junction held 29 bases outside the gene matches. From germline, CDR1 is MDHEN and CDR2 SYDVKM. This CDR3 has 22 residues.

With respect to this clonotype: This sequence may be a read error, since a much larger clone differs from it by one base. The CDR3 does not close with the conserved phenylalanine or tryptophan, likely indicating a read error. The chain recombines TRBV6-2 or TRBV6-3 with TRBJ1-2; D ambiguous. CDR3 size: 11 residues. The V gene lost 5 bases and the J gene lost 8 bases, with 9 bases spanning the gap. CDR1 MNHEY and CDR2 SVGEGT come from the germline V gene. The CDR3 DNA reads TGTGCCAGCAGTGAGGGTCGCGGCTACACCCTC. Translating gives CASSEGRGYTL.

A few counts support this clonotype. V and J are TRBV9 and TRBJ1-2; D uncertain. Trimming cost V 0 bases and J 4 bases, with 10 bases left between them. The germline V gene has CDR1 SGDLS and CDR2 YYNGEE. This CDR3 has 14 amino acids. The CDR3 reads CASSVDEGAYGYTF. CDR3 coding DNA: TGTGCCAGCAGCGTAGATGAGGGAGCCTATGGCTACACCTTC.

The V and J genes are TRBV5-5 and TRBJ2-1; D is ambiguous. V shed 2 bases and J shed 2 bases, with 11 bases lying between them. CDR1 and CDR2 (germline): SGHKS, YYEKEE (reference sequence). This CDR3 is built from 15 residues. The CDR3 nucleotides read TGTGCCAGCAGCTTAGGTCACAAGACCTACAATGAGCAGTTCTTC. Protein product: CASSLGHKTYNEQFF.

In this sample, this clonotype turned up a few times. The rearrangement links TRBV29-1 to TRBJ1-1, with 10 bases fitting TRBD1. CDR3 length equals 14 residues. Germline assignment: CDR1 SQVTM and CDR2 ANQGSEA. Unmatched junction bases numbered 5, after V lost 7 bases and J lost 0 bases. The CDR3: CSGTGGALNTEAFF. The CDR3 coding sequence is TGCAGCGGGACAGGGGGGGCTTTGAACACTGAAGCTTTCTTT. The full variable domain, rest sourced from reference TRBV29-1 and TRBJ1-1, is SAVISQKPSRDICQRGTSLTIQCQVDSQVTMMFWYRQQPGQSLTLIATANQGSEATYESGFVIDKFPISRPNLTFSTLTVSNMSPEDSSIYLCSGTGGALNTEAFFGQGTRLTVV.

This clonotype was seen many times. The chain recombines TRBV28 with TRBJ1-3, with unresolved D. Trimming removed 5 bases from V and 0 bases from J, with 14 bases in between. The CDR3 consists of 16 residues. CDR1 MDHEN and CDR2 SYDVKM come from the germline V gene. The CDR3 loop reads CASSRTAPFSGNTIYF. The CDR3 nucleotides read TGTGCCAGCAGTCGGACTGCCCCTTTCTCTGGAAACACCATATATTTT.

This clonotype was seen only a few times. V and J are TRBV19 and TRBJ1-1; the D is unclear. Trimming pared 6 bases from V and 5 bases from J, leaving 13 bases between. Germline CDR1 LNHDA, CDR2 SQIVND (reference sequence). The length of the CDR3 is 13 residues. The CDR3 loop is CASRSPSSTEAFF. The CDR3 DNA follows: TGTGCCAGTAGGTCTCCTTCAAGTACTGAAGCTTTCTTT.

This clonotype was seen a few times. This chain connects TRBV6-1 to TRBJ2-1; D is perhaps TRBD1 (5 bases). Germline V gene sequence: CDR1 MNHNS, CDR2 SASEGT. The CDR3 is 14 amino acids. Between the trimmed V and J ends, which lost 7 bases and 4 bases, there was a span of 14 bases. The DNA of the CDR3 is TGTGCCAGCACCCCCTCAGGGCAATACAATGAGCAGTTCTTC. Translated: CASTPSGQYNEQFF.

The table lists this clonotype with a few counts. The rearrangement uses TRBV19 and TRBJ2-7, with D perhaps matching TRBD1 (7 bases). The germline V and J ends were trimmed by 2 bases and 3 bases, with 11 bases remaining between them. The CDR3 is 14 amino acids. CDR1 and CDR2 (germline): LNHDA, SQIVND (reference sequence). The CDR3 reads CASSISGGIYEQYF. The DNA of the CDR3 is TGTGCCAGTAGTATATCAGGGGGGATCTACGAGCAGTACTTC.

This clonotype was counted a few times. The chain is built from TRBV5-1 and TRBJ1-6; no reliable D call. There are 13 residues in the CDR3. The germline V gene encodes CDR1 SGHRS and CDR2 YFSETQ. The V end was cut by 0 bases, the J end by 12 bases, with 10 bases between. CDR3 region: CASSLGESLPLHF. CDR3 coding DNA: TGCGCCAGCAGCTTGGGCGAAAGCCTACCCCTCCACTTT.